This T cell receptor (beta chain) derives from a study of blood T cell repertoires in COVID-19. Some clones are missing from TCRdb's copy, which holds only in-frame ones; the method was immunoSEQ multiplex PCR. The table shows a few hundred thousand clones, with about 91% occurring only once. The CDR3 totals 12 residues. Germline lookup yields CDR1 SEHNR and CDR2 FQNEAQ (reference sequence). Trimming removed 1 base from V and 5 bases from J, with 5 bases in between. The origin of this receptor is a woman in her twenties or thirties who had recovered from COVID-19. The chain employs TRBV7-9 and TRBJ1-1; D gene unclear. The sample consisted of peripheral blood. The CDR3 here is CASSLVDTEAFF. The DNA of the CDR3 is TGTGCCAGCAGCTTAGTAGATACTGAAGCTTTCTTT.